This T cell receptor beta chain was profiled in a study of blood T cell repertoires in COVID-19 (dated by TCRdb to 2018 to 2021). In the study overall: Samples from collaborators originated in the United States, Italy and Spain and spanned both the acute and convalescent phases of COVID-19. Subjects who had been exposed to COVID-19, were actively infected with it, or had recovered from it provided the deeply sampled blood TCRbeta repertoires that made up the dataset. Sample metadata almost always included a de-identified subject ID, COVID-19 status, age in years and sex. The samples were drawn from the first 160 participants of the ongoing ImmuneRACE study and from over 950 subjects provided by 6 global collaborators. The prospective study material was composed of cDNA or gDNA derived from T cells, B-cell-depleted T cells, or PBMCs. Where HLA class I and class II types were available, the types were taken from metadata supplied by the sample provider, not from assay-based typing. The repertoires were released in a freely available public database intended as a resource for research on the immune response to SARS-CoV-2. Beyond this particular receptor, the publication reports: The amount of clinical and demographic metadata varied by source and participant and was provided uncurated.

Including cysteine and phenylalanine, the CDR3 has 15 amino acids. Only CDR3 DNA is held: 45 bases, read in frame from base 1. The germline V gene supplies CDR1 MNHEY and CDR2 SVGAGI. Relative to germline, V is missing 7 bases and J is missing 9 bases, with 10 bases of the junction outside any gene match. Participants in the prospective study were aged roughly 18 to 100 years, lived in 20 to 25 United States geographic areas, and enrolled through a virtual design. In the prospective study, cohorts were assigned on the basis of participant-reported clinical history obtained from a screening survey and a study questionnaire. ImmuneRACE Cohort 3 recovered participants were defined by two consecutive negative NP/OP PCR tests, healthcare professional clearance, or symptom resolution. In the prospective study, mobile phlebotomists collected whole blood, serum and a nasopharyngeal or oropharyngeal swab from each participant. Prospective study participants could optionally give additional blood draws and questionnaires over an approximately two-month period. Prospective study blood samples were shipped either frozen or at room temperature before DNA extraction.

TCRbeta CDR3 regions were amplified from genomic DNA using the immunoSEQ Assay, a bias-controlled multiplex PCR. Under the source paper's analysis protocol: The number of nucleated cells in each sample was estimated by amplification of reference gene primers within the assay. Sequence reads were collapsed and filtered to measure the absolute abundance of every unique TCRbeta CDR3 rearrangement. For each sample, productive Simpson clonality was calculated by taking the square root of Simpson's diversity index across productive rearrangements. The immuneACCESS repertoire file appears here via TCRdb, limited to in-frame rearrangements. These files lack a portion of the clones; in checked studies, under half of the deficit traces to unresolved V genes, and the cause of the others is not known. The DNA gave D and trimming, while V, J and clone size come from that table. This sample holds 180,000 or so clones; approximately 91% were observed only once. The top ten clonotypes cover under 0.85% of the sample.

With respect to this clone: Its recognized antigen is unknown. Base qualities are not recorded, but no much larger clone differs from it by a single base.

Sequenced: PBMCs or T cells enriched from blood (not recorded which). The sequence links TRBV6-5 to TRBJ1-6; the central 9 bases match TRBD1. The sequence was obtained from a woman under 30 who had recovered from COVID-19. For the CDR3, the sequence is CASKTPGQGFSPLHF. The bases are TGTGCCAGCAAAACGCCGGGACAGGGATTTTCACCCCTCCACTTT.